This passage covers 14 T cell receptor beta chains from one sample sequenced in a study of blood T cell repertoires in COVID-19. The method was immunoSEQ multiplex PCR; TCRdb's version includes in-frame clones alone and lacks a portion of them. This sample has about 46,000 clones, with 88% found just once. The sample taken for sequencing was peripheral blood. These receptors were obtained from a man in his fifties or sixties with active COVID-19.

The chain recombines TRBV5-1 with TRBJ1-3; 7 bases fit TRBD1. V dropped 4 bases and J dropped 0; count of bases not matched to a gene: 4. The CDR3 runs 15 residues. Germline CDR1 is SGHRS and CDR2 is YFSETQ. The CDR3 DNA follows: TGCGCCAGCAGCATAGGACAGGCCTCTGGAAACACCATATATTTT. Translated: CASSIGQASGNTIYF.

This chain uses TRBV14 with TRBJ2-1; 12 nucleotides line up with TRBD1. Germline loops: CDR1 SGHDN, CDR2 FVKESK. The CDR3 runs 18 residues. Trimming removed 1 base from V and 4 bases from J; junction bases left unmatched: 8. CDR3 DNA: TGTGCCAGCAGCCAAGTTTGGGGACAGGGGGCGCCTTACAATGAGCAGTTCTTC. This encodes CASSQVWGQGAPYNEQFF.

V and J are TRBV9 and TRBJ2-2; 8 bases line up with TRBD1. With V trimmed by 4 bases and J by 1 base, 15 bases remained unmatched. Germline V lookup: CDR1 SGDLS, CDR2 YYNGEE. The CDR3 totals 19 residues. The CDR3 protein is CASSPFSGQGLVNTGELFF. DNA for the CDR3: TGTGCCAGCAGCCCATTCTCCGGACAGGGTTTGGTGAACACCGGGGAGCTGTTTTTT.

In this sample, this clone turned up once. The chain combines TRBV19 with TRBJ1-2, with D possibly matching TRBD1 (5 bases). Trimming took off 10 bases at V and 5 bases at J, with 17 bases between the two ends. The CDR3 loop spans 13 amino acids. Germline assignment: CDR1 LNHDA and CDR2 SQIVND (reference sequence). The CDR3 sequence is CATKRDGEYGYTF. CDR3 coding DNA: TGTGCCACCAAGCGGGACGGAGAATATGGCTACACCTTC.

The chain is built from TRBV2 and TRBJ1-2; D unresolved. V lost 1 base and J 1 base, leaving 4 bases between the germline ends. Germline V gives CDR1 SNHLY, CDR2 FYNNEI. The CDR3 runs 13 residues. The CDR3 DNA reads as TGTGCCAGCAGTGAAGGAGTTAACTATGGCTACACCTTC. Protein product: CASSEGVNYGYTF.

The J gene is TRBJ2-5, the V gene TRBV24-1; D might be TRBD1 (6 bases). Germline loops: CDR1 KGHDR, CDR2 SFDVKD. The CDR3 runs to 14 residues. Trimming shortened V by 7 bases and J by 4 bases, and 15 bases separated the two germline ends. The CDR3 bases are TGTGCCACCAGGGGATCCAGGGGAACAGAGACCCAGTACTTC. Its protein product is CATRGSRGTETQYF.

V gene TRBV5-5 combines with J gene TRBJ2-1, with D possibly TRBD2 on 5 matching bases. CDR3 length: 15 amino acids. V was clipped by 0 bases and J by 0 bases, with 7 bases between them. Germline V gene lookup returns CDR1 SGHKS and CDR2 YYEKEE (reference sequence). In DNA form, the CDR3 reads TGTGCCAGCAGCTTGGAACTAGTCTCCTACAATGAGCAGTTCTTC. It codes for CASSLELVSYNEQFF.

This clone was picked up a small number of times. The V gene is TRBV29-1, the J gene TRBJ2-1; 8 bases line up with TRBD2. V dropped 7 bases and J dropped 0; count of bases not matched to a gene: 5. This CDR3 has 14 amino acids. CDR1 and CDR2 from the germline V gene are SQVTM and ANQGSEA. The CDR3 bases are TGCAGCGCCCTAAGCGGGAGCTCCTACAATGAGCAGTTCTTC. Encoded protein: CSALSGSSYNEQFF.

In its sample, this clone was seen once. The chain recombines TRBV6-2 or TRBV6-3 with TRBJ1-5, with 7 bases aligning to TRBD1. Per the germline V gene, CDR1 is MNHEY and CDR2 is SVGEGT. This CDR3 is built from 14 residues. With 1 base clipped from V and 5 bases from J, the junction kept 2 bases outside the gene matches. The CDR3, as DNA: TGTGCCAGCAGTTACTGGGGGACAGATCAGCCCCAGCATTTT. Its translation is CASSYWGTDQPQHF.

The V gene is TRBV7-2, the J gene TRBJ2-1; 12 positions match TRBD2. Germline CDR1 and CDR2: SGHTA and FQGNSA. V lost 11 bases and J lost 9; bases outside the gene matches: 14. This CDR3 has 15 residues. CDR3 nucleotide sequence: TGTGCCTCAAGCAATAGCCTAGCGGGAGGGAGTGAGCAGTTCTTC. Its protein is CASSNSLAGGSEQFF. Full variable domain (outside the CDR3, taken from reference TRBV7-2 and TRBJ2-1): GAGVSQSPSNKVTEKGKDVELRCDPISGHTALYWYRQSLGQGLEFLIYFQGNSAPDKSGLPSDRFSAERTGGSVSTLTIQRTQQEDSAVYLCASSNSLAGGSEQFFGPGTRLTVL.

The V call is TRBV7-2, the J call TRBJ2-3; 8 bases match TRBD2. J was trimmed by 1 base and V by 1 base; bases with no gene match: 4. The germline gives CDR1 SGHTA, CDR2 FQGNSA. The CDR3 extends over 16 amino acids. The DNA of the CDR3 is TGTGCCAGCAGCTTAGACCTTAGCGGGGGCACAGATACGCAGTATTTT. Its translation: CASSLDLSGGTDTQYF.

This clone was found once. This chain's CDR3 is CASSSRQGKSYEQYF. The CDR3 nucleotides read TGTGCCAGCAGCTCAAGACAGGGGAAATCCTACGAGCAGTACTTC. The chain carries TRBV7-9 and TRBJ2-7; 8 nucleotides match TRBD1. CDR1 is SEHNR, CDR2 FQNEAQ, per germline (reference sequence). J gave up 1 base and V 4 bases, and 6 bases lay outside the gene matches. The CDR3 sequence is 15 residues long.

The gene calls are TRBV4-1 and TRBJ1-1; TRBD1 matches 11 bases. Germline lookup yields CDR1 MGHRA and CDR2 YSYEKL. The CDR3 loop spans 17 amino acids. Germline trimming cut 4 bases from V and 0 bases from J; bases unmatched to any gene: 7. CDR3 bases: TGCGCCAGCAGCCGCGGACAGGGGGCCTATATGAACACTGAAGCTTTCTTT. Protein sequence: CASSRGQGAYMNTEAFF.

This chain joins TRBV7-3 and TRBJ2-3; 12 bases are a match to TRBD2. There are 16 residues in the CDR3. With 5 bases clipped from V and 2 bases from J, the junction kept 5 bases outside the gene matches. CDR1 SGHTA and CDR2 FQGTGA come from the germline V gene. CDR3 DNA sequence: TGTGCCAGCAGCCCACGACTAGCGGGGGACACAGATACGCAGTATTTT. It specifies CASSPRLAGDTDTQYF.